This entry features one T cell receptor (beta chain) sequence. With each sample, at least 5 micrograms of total RNA were extracted. Primed by a sample-barcoded 5' primer and a J-beta primer mix, a second PCR proceeded for roughly 7 to 11 cycles. TCRdb used MiXCR to reprocess the 5' RACE reads, holding one entry per CDR3 protein. The data contain 600,000 to 900,000 distinct CDR3 sequences, roughly 26% of them seen just once; the ten biggest clones take up around 2.9%. This sample is drawn from a study of blood T cells in healthy people across ages. CDR3 length: 14 amino acids. The trim removed 5 bases at V and 2 bases at J, leaving 6 bases unmatched. CDR1 and CDR2 (germline): DFQATT, SNEGSKA (reference sequence). This sample also belongs to another study, concerning T cells of mothers and their children. Per that paper: Each 15 ul cDNA reaction used roughly 1.4 ug RNA; all RNA was used.

This chain connects TRBV20-1 to TRBJ2-1; 7 nucleotides agree with TRBD2. The specimen sequenced was blood. The receptor was derived from a boy between 10 and 17 years old in good health. CDR3 loop: CSAPLAVAYNEQFF. In DNA form, the CDR3 reads TGCAGTGCTCCCCTAGCGGTTGCCTACAATGAGCAGTTCTTC.